Sequencing of this TCR beta chain was carried out in a study of cytomegalovirus exposure and HLA in healthy donors. Whole-study results and caveats: Cytomegalovirus-associated status was assigned to approximately 160 TCR beta chains. Reportedly, fewer N-insertions than the approximately 690-donor mean appeared in an Asian-associated ancestry cluster in a later analysis.

A word on this clone: Its antigen remains unidentified.

Researchers ran the PCR with 60 Vbeta and 13 Jbeta primers. As originally analysed: Unique TCR beta chains totaled some 80 million in a later count, with about 11 million of them shared. Generated by immunoSEQ multiplex PCR, the TCRdb table keeps only in-frame clones and is missing some. V, J and clone size are taken as reported in that table, and D and trimming were inferred from the DNA itself. This sample has 150,000 to 170,000 clones, with over 70% found just once. The sequence was obtained from a man aged 25 to 40 in good health and CMV-seronegative. The sample was PBMCs.

The DNA for the CDR3 is TGTGCCACCAGCAGATCCCTCGGACAGGGCTCATACGAGCAGTACTTC. It specifies CATSRSLGQGSYEQYF. The chain joins TRBV15 to TRBJ2-7; TRBD1 aligns across 8 bases. Germline V gives CDR1 LNHNV, CDR2 YYDKDF (reference sequence). CDR3 length: 16 amino acids. With 2 bases clipped from V and 4 bases from J, the junction kept 10 bases outside the gene matches. The full variable domain, with the rest looked up from reference TRBV15 and TRBJ2-7, is DAMVIQNPRYQVTQFGKPVTLSCSQTLNHNVMYWYQQKSSQAPKLLFHYYDKDFNNEADTPDNFQSRRPNTSFCFLDIRSPGLGDTAMYLCATSRSLGQGSYEQYFGPGTRLTVT.